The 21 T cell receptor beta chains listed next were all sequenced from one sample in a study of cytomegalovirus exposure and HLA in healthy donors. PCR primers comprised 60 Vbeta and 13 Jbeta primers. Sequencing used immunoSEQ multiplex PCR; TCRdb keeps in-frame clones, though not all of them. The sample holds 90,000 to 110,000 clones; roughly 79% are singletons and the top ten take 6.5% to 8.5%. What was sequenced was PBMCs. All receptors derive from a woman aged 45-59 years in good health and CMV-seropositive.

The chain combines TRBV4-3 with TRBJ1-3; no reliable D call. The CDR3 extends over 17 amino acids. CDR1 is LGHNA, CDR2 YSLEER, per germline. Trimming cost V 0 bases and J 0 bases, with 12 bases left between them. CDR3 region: CASSQERYPHSGNTIYF. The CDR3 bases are TGCGCCAGCAGCCAAGAGCGGTACCCTCACTCTGGAAACACCATATATTTT.

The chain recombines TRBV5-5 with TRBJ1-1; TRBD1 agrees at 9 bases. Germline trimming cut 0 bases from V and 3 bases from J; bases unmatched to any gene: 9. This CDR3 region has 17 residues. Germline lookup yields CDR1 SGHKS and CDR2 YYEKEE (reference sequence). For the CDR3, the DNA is TGTGCCAGCAGCTTGGTGCCGGGACAGGGTATTTACACTGAAGCTTTCTTT. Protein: CASSLVPGQGIYTEAFF.

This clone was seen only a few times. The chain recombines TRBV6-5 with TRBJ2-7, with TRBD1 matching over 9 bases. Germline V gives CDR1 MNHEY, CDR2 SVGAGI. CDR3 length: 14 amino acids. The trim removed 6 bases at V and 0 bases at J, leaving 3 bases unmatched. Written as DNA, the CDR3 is TGTGCCAGCAGGAGGACAGGGGACTCCTACGAGCAGTACTTC. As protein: CASRRTGDSYEQYF.

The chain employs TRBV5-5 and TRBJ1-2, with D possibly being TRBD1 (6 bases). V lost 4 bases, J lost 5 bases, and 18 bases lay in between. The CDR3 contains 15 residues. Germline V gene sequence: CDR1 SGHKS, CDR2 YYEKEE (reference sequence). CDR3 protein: CASSPRTVGTYGYTF. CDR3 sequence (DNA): TGTGCCAGCAGCCCCCGGACAGTCGGGACGTATGGCTACACCTTC.

The CDR3 loop is CASSLVAGYSNQPQHF. Written as DNA, the CDR3 is TGTGCCAGCAGCTTGGTAGCCGGCTATAGCAATCAGCCCCAGCATTTT. The chain is built from TRBV5-8 and TRBJ1-5; D call uncertain. The CDR3 covers 16 residues. Deletions cut 0 bases from V and 0 bases from J, with 10 bases between. CDR1 and CDR2 from the germline V gene are SGHTS and YDEGEE.

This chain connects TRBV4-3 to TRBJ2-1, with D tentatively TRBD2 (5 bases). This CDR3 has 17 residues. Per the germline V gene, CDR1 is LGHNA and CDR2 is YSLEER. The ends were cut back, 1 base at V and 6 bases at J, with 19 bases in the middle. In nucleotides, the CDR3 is TGCGCCAGCAGCCAAGGACGAAGCGGTTCTATGACCAATGAGCAGTTCTTC. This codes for CASSQGRSGSMTNEQFF.

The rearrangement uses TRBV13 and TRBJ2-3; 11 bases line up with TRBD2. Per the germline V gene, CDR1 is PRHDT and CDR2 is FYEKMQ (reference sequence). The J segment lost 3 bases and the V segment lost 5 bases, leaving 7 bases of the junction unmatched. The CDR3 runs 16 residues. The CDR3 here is CASSHRLAGNTDTQYF. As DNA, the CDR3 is TGTGCCAGCAGCCACCGACTAGCGGGAAATACAGATACGCAGTATTTT.

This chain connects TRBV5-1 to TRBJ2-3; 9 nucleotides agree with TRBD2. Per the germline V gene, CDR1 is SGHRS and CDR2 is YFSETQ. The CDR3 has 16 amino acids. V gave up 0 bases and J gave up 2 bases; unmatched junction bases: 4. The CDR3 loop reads CASSLAIAGATDTQYF. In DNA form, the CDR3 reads TGCGCCAGCAGCTTGGCCATAGCGGGGGCCACAGATACGCAGTATTTT.

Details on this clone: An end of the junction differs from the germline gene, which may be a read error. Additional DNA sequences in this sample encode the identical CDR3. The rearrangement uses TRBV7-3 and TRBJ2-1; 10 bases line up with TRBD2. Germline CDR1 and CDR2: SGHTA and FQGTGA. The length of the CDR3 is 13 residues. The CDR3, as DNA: TGTGCTAGCAGCCCACTAGCGGGGACCCGGCAGTTCTTC. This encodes CASSPLAGTRQFF.

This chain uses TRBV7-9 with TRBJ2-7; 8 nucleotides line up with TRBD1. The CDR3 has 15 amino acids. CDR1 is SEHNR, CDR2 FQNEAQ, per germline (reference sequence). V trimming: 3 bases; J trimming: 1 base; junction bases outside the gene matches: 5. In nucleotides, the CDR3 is TGTGCCAGCAGCTTCTGGACAGGGTTTTCCTACGAGCAGTACTTC. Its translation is CASSFWTGFSYEQYF.

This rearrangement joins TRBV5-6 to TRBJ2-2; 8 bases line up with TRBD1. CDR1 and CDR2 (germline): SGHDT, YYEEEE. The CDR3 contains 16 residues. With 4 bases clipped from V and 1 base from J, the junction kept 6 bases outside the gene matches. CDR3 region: CASSRLDRVNTGELFF. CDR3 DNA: TGTGCCAGCAGCCGCCTGGACAGGGTGAACACCGGGGAGCTGTTTTTT.

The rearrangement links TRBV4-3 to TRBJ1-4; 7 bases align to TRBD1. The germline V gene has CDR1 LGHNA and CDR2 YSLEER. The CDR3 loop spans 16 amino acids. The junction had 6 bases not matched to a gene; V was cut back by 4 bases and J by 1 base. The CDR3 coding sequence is TGCGCCAGCAGCCGCGGACAGGAGTTAACTAATGAAAAACTGTTTTTT. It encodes CASSRGQELTNEKLFF.

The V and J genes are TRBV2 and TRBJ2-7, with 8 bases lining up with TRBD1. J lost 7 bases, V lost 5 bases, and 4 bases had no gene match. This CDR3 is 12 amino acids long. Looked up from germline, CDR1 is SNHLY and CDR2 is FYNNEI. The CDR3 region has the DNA TGTGCCAGCAGTCGACAGGGGAGTGAGCAGTACTTC. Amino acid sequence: CASSRQGSEQYF.

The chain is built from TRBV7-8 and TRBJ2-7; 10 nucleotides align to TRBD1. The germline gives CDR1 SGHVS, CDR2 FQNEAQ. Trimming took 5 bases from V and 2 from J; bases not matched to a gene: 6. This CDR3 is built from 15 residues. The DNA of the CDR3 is TGTGCCAGCAGCGGACCGGACAGGGGGGCCTACGAGCAGTACTTC. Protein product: CASSGPDRGAYEQYF.

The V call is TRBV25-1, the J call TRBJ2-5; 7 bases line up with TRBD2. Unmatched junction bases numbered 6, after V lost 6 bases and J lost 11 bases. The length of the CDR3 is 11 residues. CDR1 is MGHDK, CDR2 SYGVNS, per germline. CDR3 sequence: CASRGVGGQYF. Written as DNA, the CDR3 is TGTGCCAGCAGAGGGGTGGGGGGGCAGTACTTC. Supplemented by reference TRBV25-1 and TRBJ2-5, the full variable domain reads EADIYQTPRYLVIGTGKKITLECSQTMGHDKMYWYQQDPGMELHLIHYSYGVNSTEKGDLSSESTVSRIRTEHFPLTLESARPSHTSQYLCASRGVGGQYFGPGTRLLVL.

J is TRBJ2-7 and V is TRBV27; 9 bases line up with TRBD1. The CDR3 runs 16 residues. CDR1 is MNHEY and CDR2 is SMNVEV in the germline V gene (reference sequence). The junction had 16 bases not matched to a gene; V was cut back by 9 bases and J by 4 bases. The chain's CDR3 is CARRNGTGTGRYEQYF. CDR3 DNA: TGTGCCAGAAGAAATGGAACCGGGACAGGGAGGTACGAGCAGTACTTC.

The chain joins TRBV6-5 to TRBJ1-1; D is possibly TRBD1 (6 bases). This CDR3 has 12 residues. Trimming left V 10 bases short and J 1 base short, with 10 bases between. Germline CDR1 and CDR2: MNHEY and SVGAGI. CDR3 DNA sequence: TGTGCCACCCGGGGGGCGAACACTGAAGCTTTCTTT. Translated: CATRGANTEAFF.

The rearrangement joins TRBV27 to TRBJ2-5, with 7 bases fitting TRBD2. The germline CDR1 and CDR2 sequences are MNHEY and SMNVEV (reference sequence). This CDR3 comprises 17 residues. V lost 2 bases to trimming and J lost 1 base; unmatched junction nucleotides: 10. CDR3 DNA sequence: TGTGCCAGCAGTTTAGACCGGTTGGGCGGGAGCCAAGAGACCCAGTACTTC. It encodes CASSLDRLGGSQETQYF.

The CDR3 nucleotides read TGTGCCAGCAGTGACCGGACAGGTCGGAATGAGCAGTTCTTC. This sequence encodes CASSDRTGRNEQFF. V is TRBV25-1 and J is TRBJ2-1, with 7 nucleotides matching TRBD1. Germline V lookup: CDR1 MGHDK, CDR2 SYGVNS. The V and J ends lost 3 bases and 7 bases, in that order; junction bases with no gene match: 6. There are 14 residues in the CDR3.

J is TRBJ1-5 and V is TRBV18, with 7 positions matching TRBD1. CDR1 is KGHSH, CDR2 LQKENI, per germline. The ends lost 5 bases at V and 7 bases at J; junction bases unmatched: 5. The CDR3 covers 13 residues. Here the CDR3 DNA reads TGTGCCAGCTCAACGCAGGACAGGCAGCCCCAGCATTTT. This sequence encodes CASSTQDRQPQHF.

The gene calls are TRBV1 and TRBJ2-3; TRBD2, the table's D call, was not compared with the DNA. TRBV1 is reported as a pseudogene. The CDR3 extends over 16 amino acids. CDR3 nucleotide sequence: TGCACCAGCAGCCCCAGCGGGAGGAACCACACAGATACGCAGTATTTT. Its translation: CTSSPSGRNHTDTQYF.